Shown below are 20 T cell receptor beta chains from a single sample sequenced in a study of vaccination effects on CD4 cells after COVID-19. An approximately nine-day culture period preceded the isolation of CD4+ T cells. Participants were vaccinated with two doses of either the BNT162b2 or mRNA-1273 vaccine. Their antigens remain unidentified. Method: immunoSEQ multiplex PCR; TCRdb's copy keeps in-frame clones and lacks some. This sample has about 45,000 clones, with 72% found just once. Sequenced here: CD4+ T cells from PBMCs cultured without peptide, sampled after COVID-19 vaccination. Every receptor here comes from a human donor who received a COVID-19 vaccine.

J is TRBJ2-7 and V is TRBV27; the D is unclear. This CDR3 spans 16 amino acids. Germline CDR1 reads MNHEY; CDR2 reads SMNVEV (reference sequence). Between the trimmed V and J ends, which lost 5 bases and 2 bases, there was a span of 19 bases. For the CDR3, the DNA is TGTGCCAGCAGTCGCGGCTACTGGGCGGAGACCTACGAGCAGTACTTC. Translation gives CASSRGYWAETYEQYF.

This clone has only a few counts. V is TRBV12-2 and J is TRBJ2-7; TRBD2 was called by the table and not checked on the DNA. TRBV12-2 is tagged as a pseudogene. The CDR3 covers 18 residues. This chain's CDR3 is CASRLVSTSGTSFCEQYF. The DNA for the CDR3 is TGTGCAAGTCGCTTAGTTTCGACTTCCGGGACTAGTTTTTGCGAGCAGTACTTC.

The chain couples TRBV19 to TRBJ2-7; D tentatively reads TRBD1 or TRBD2 (5 bases each). The germline V gene has CDR1 LNHDA and CDR2 SQIVND (reference sequence). Trimming left V 4 bases short and J 7 bases short, with 11 bases between. This CDR3 comprises 12 residues. The CDR3 reads CASSNPGTEQYF. As DNA, the CDR3 is TGTGCCAGTAGTAATCCAGGGACGGAGCAGTACTTC.

This chain joins TRBV5-6 and TRBJ2-7; 9 bases map to TRBD2. V lost 1 base, J lost 2 bases, and 4 bases stayed unmatched. The CDR3 has 15 amino acids. Looked up from germline, CDR1 is SGHDT and CDR2 is YYEEEE. The CDR3 loop reads CASSLIGGRAYEQYF. DNA for the CDR3: TGTGCCAGCAGCTTGATCGGCGGGAGGGCCTACGAGCAGTACTTC.

The J gene is TRBJ1-1, the V gene TRBV10-3, with a tentative D call TRBD1 (5 bases). CDR1 ENHRY and CDR2 SYGVKD come from the germline V gene. V gave up 10 bases and J gave up 3 bases, with 18 bases separating them. The CDR3 runs to 14 residues. The CDR3 sequence: CATTPGPGDTEAFF. CDR3 nucleotides: TGTGCCACGACTCCCGGACCGGGGGACACTGAAGCTTTCTTT.

The chain combines TRBV29-1 with TRBJ1-2, with TRBD1 as a possible D gene (6 bases). V gave up 4 bases and J gave up 4 bases, with 13 bases separating them. Germline assignment: CDR1 SQVTM and CDR2 ANQGSEA. This CDR3 has 13 residues. The CDR3 sequence is CSVADDRIYGYTF. CDR3 bases: TGCAGCGTTGCCGACGACAGGATCTATGGCTACACCTTC.

The chain employs TRBV5-5 and TRBJ2-1; 10 nucleotides align to TRBD2. CDR1 and CDR2 from the germline V gene are SGHKS and YYEKEE (reference sequence). V shed 0 bases, J shed 6 bases, and the junction held 6 bases outside the gene matches. This CDR3 has 16 residues. In nucleotides, the CDR3 is TGTGCCAGCAGCTTGGCGGCTAGCGGGAGATTCAATGAGCAGTTCTTC. Its translation is CASSLAASGRFNEQFF.

The rearrangement links TRBV19 to TRBJ2-1; 10 bases match TRBD2. Germline V lookup: CDR1 LNHDA, CDR2 SQIVND (reference sequence). CDR3 length: 16 amino acids. J lost 3 bases, V lost 5 bases, and 7 bases had no gene match. The CDR3 bases are TGTGCCAGTAGTCCTCTTGCTAGCGGGAGCTACAATGAGCAGTTCTTC. This codes for CASSPLASGSYNEQFF.

This clone has just a few counts. Written as DNA, the CDR3 is TGTGCCAGCTCACCGAGCGGACAGGTCTATGGCTACACCTTC. It yields the protein CASSPSGQVYGYTF. V and J are TRBV18 and TRBJ1-2, with 7 nucleotides matching TRBD1. J was trimmed by 4 bases and V by 3 bases; bases with no gene match: 5. Germline values: CDR1 KGHSH, CDR2 LQKENI. CDR3 length: 14 amino acids.

The chain has TRBV4-1 and TRBJ2-2; TRBD2 matches at 8 bases. The CDR3 consists of 17 residues. Trimming at V came to 7 bases and at J to 6 bases, leaving 16 bases not matched to a gene. Germline V gives CDR1 MGHRA, CDR2 YSYEKL. The CDR3 nucleotides are TGCGCCAGCAAGCGTCTTCTGAATAGCGGGATACCCGGGGAGCTGTTTTTT. Amino acids: CASKRLLNSGIPGELFF.

This clone was seen a handful of times. This chain joins TRBV2 and TRBJ1-2, with 10 bases fitting TRBD1. Germline values: CDR1 SNHLY, CDR2 FYNNEI. The CDR3 sequence is 14 residues long. V dropped 5 bases and J dropped 8; count of bases not matched to a gene: 8. CDR3 protein: CASSTGTGEGGYTF. Written as DNA, the CDR3 is TGTGCCAGCAGTACCGGGACAGGGGAAGGGGGCTACACCTTC.

This clone was detected only once. J is TRBJ2-1 and V is TRBV7-7; D is undetermined. The CDR3 has 15 amino acids. V shed 2 bases and J shed 6 bases, with 14 bases lying between them. The germline gives CDR1 SSHAT, CDR2 FNYEAQ (reference sequence). Here the CDR3 DNA reads TGTGCCAGCAGCTTATTTTCCACCCCCTCCAATGAGCAGTTCTTC. This translates into CASSLFSTPSNEQFF.

V usage is TRBV5-1 and J usage is TRBJ2-1, with 10 bases fitting TRBD1. The CDR3 is made up of 15 amino acids. The germline V gene encodes CDR1 SGHRS and CDR2 YFSETQ. V lost 3 bases and J lost 6; bases outside the gene matches: 6. CDR3 DNA sequence: TGCGCCAGCAGCTCCCCCGGGACAGGGGCCAATGAGCAGTTCTTC. This translates into CASSSPGTGANEQFF.

This chain uses TRBV9 with TRBJ1-5; a weak D match, TRBD1 (5 bases). From germline, CDR1 is SGDLS and CDR2 YYNGEE. The V and J ends lost 0 bases and 5 bases respectively, with 12 bases between them. This CDR3 contains 15 residues. The CDR3, as DNA: TGTGCCAGCAGCGTAGGGACGGTGGGGGATCAGCCCCAGCATTTT. As protein: CASSVGTVGDQPQHF.

The chain joins TRBV3-1 (or the pseudogene TRBV3-2) to TRBJ1-3, with no clear D. The CDR3 runs to 14 residues. V shed 5 bases and J shed 10 bases, with 18 bases lying between them. Germline loops: CDR1 LGHDT, CDR2 YNNKEL (reference sequence). CDR3 in amino acids: CASSLDIMGRTIYF. The CDR3 DNA is TGTGCCAGCAGCTTAGACATAATGGGGAGGACCATATATTTT.

The rearrangement joins TRBV7-8 to TRBJ2-1; 7 bases map to TRBD2. Germline trimming cut 4 bases from V and 2 bases from J; bases unmatched to any gene: 11. Germline CDR1 and CDR2: SGHVS and FQNEAQ. The CDR3 loop spans 17 amino acids. The CDR3 reads CASSSSQGGITYNEQFF. Here the CDR3 DNA reads TGTGCCAGCAGCTCGAGCCAGGGAGGGATAACCTACAATGAGCAGTTCTTC.

J is TRBJ2-5 and V is TRBV5-4; 7 nucleotides line up with TRBD1. J gave up 2 bases and V 1 base, and 2 bases lay outside the gene matches. This CDR3 is built from 14 residues. Germline lookup yields CDR1 SGHNT and CDR2 YYREEE (reference sequence). CDR3: CASSLRQGQETQYF. The CDR3 bases are TGTGCCAGCAGCTTGAGACAGGGACAAGAGACCCAGTACTTC.

The CDR3 sequence is CASSQTPYGDTQYF. The CDR3, as DNA: TGCGCCAGCAGCCAAACGCCATATGGAGATACGCAGTATTTT. V and J are TRBV4-1 and TRBJ2-3; D is ambiguous. The V end lost 2 bases, the J end lost 5 bases, and 11 bases lay between the germline ends. Germline CDR1 is MGHRA and CDR2 is YSYEKL. CDR3 length: 14 residues.

This clone appeared a single time. The chain links TRBV6-5 to TRBJ2-5, with TRBD2 identical over 7 bases. The length of the CDR3 is 15 residues. Losses at the gene ends were 0 bases for V and 7 bases for J; bases not matched to a gene: 8. The germline CDR1 and CDR2 sequences are MNHEY and SVGAGI. CDR3 bases: TGTGCCAGCAGTTACTCAGGACGGGGGAGGGTGACCCAGTACTTC. Amino acids: CASSYSGRGRVTQYF.

The CDR3 nucleotides are TGTGCCAGCAGCCCCCGGGGGGGGCGAACCGGGGAGCTGTTTTTT. Encoded protein: CASSPRGGRTGELFF. The rearrangement uses TRBV5-4 and TRBJ2-2, with 8 bases aligning to TRBD2. The CDR3 totals 15 residues. CDR1 and CDR2 from the germline V gene are SGHNT and YYREEE (reference sequence). The trim removed 4 bases at V and 5 bases at J, leaving 7 bases unmatched.